The 22 T cell receptor beta chains in this list originate from one sample, sequenced in a study of cytomegalovirus exposure and HLA in healthy donors. Use of 60 Vbeta and 13 Jbeta primers characterized the PCR. Sequencing was performed with immunoSEQ multiplex PCR; in TCRdb, only in-frame clones are kept and a portion is missing. In the table there are some 180,000 clones, about 85% of which are singletons. The sample consisted of PBMCs. The receptors stem from a girl aged 5-17 years in good health and CMV-seropositive.

In regard to this clone: Other DNA variants within this sample encode the same CDR3. V usage is TRBV4-1 and J usage is TRBJ1-2; D is perhaps TRBD1 (5 bases). This CDR3 contains 14 residues. V was pared by 1 base and J by 4 bases, with 10 bases between. CDR1 MGHRA and CDR2 YSYEKL come from the germline V gene. CDR3 protein: CASSQVGQGYGYTF. As DNA, the CDR3 is TGCGCCAGCAGCCAAGTTGGGCAGGGCTATGGCTACACCTTC.

This chain joins TRBV7-9 and TRBJ1-5; D unclear. CDR3 length: 12 amino acids. V was shortened by 3 bases and J by 7 bases, with 7 bases between the two germline ends. Germline V gene sequence: CDR1 SEHNR, CDR2 FQNEAQ (reference sequence). CDR3 DNA sequence: TGTGCCAGCAGCTTGGGAGGGCAGCCCCAGCATTTT. Translation gives CASSLGGQPQHF. Supplemented by reference TRBV7-9 and TRBJ1-5, the full variable domain reads DTGVSQNPRHKITKRGQNVTFRCDPISEHNRLYWYRQTLGQGPEFLTYFQNEAQLEKSRLLSDRFSAERPKGSFSTLEIQRTEQGDSAMYLCASSLGGQPQHFGDGTRLSIL.

This chain links TRBV19 with TRBJ2-3; possibly TRBD2 for D (5 bases). Germline CDR1 is LNHDA and CDR2 is SQIVND (reference sequence). The CDR3 is 12 residues long. CDR3 in amino acids: CGTGFGSDTQYF. DNA of the CDR3: TGTGGGACGGGATTTGGCTCAGATACGCAGTATTTT. Supplemented by reference TRBV19 and TRBJ2-3, the full variable domain reads DGGITQSPKYLFRKEGQNVTLSCEQNLNHDAMYWYRQDPGQGLRLIYYSQIVNDFQKGDIAEGYSVSREKKESFPLTVTSAQKNPTAFYLCGTGFGSDTQYFGPGTRLTVL.

This chain links TRBV6-1 with TRBJ2-5; D possibly corresponds to TRBD2 (6 bases). Germline CDR1 is MNHNS and CDR2 is SASEGT. Trimming cost V 1 base and J 5 bases, with 11 bases left between them. This CDR3 is built from 14 residues. The CDR3 loop reads CASSEGPGSETQYF. The CDR3 region has the DNA TGTGCCAGCAGTGAAGGACCCGGGAGTGAGACCCAGTACTTC.

The V call is TRBV27, the J call TRBJ2-3; D unclear. This CDR3 is 16 amino acids long. CDR1 and CDR2 (germline): MNHEY, SMNVEV (reference sequence). V dropped 5 bases and J dropped 0 bases, with 15 bases sitting between them. The CDR3 loop is CASSPAPRLSTDTQYF. DNA of the CDR3: TGTGCCAGCAGTCCCGCCCCTAGGCTTAGCACAGATACGCAGTATTTT.

The chain links TRBV11-2 to TRBJ2-7; D remains ambiguous. Germline lookup yields CDR1 SGHAT and CDR2 FQNNGV. CDR3 length: 17 residues. V dropped 1 base and J dropped 3 bases, with 19 bases sitting between them. The CDR3 protein is CASSLGGHLLSVYEQYF. The CDR3 DNA reads as TGTGCCAGCAGCTTAGGAGGCCACCTACTCTCTGTCTACGAGCAGTACTTC.

Written as DNA, the CDR3 is TGTGCCAGCGGCGAACGCGGGACTAGCCTTTACAATGAGCAGTTCTTC. Its protein product is CASGERGTSLYNEQFF. The chain has TRBV5-4 and TRBJ2-1; 9 nucleotides match TRBD2. Germline lookup yields CDR1 SGHNT and CDR2 YYREEE (reference sequence). V lost 7 bases and J lost 4; bases outside the gene matches: 12. This CDR3 spans 16 amino acids.

The chain joins TRBV5-1 to TRBJ1-1; 9 positions agree with TRBD1. CDR3 length equals 15 residues. Germline V gene data show CDR1 as SGHRS and CDR2 as YFSETQ. V was pared by 0 bases and J by 1 base, with 1 base of the junction left unmatched. The CDR3 DNA sequence: TGCGCCAGCAGCTTGGAACAGGGGGCGAACACTGAAGCTTTCTTT. It encodes CASSLEQGANTEAFF.

The V gene is TRBV25-1, the J gene TRBJ1-2, with TRBD1 matching 10 bases. The germline V gene encodes CDR1 MGHDK and CDR2 SYGVNS. V lost 1 base, J lost 8 bases, and 13 bases stayed unmatched. The CDR3 extends over 17 amino acids. CDR3 sequence reads: CASSELTGTGEWKGYTF. CDR3 nucleotides: TGTGCCAGCAGTGAATTGACTGGGACAGGGGAGTGGAAAGGCTACACCTTC.

V usage is TRBV27 and J usage is TRBJ1-1; D not resolved. This CDR3 is built from 14 residues. V gave up 5 bases and J gave up 1 base, with 11 bases separating them. Per the germline V gene, CDR1 is MNHEY and CDR2 is SMNVEV (reference sequence). CDR3 coding DNA: TGTGCCAGCAGTCCGTTGAGGGAGAACACTGAAGCTTTCTTT. Amino acids: CASSPLRENTEAFF.

The gene calls are TRBV9 and TRBJ2-7; 7 bases are a match to TRBD2. The CDR3 is made up of 14 amino acids. Per the germline V gene, CDR1 is SGDLS and CDR2 is YYNGEE. V dropped 4 bases and J dropped 1; count of bases not matched to a gene: 5. The DNA for the CDR3 is TGTGCCAGCAGCCGCTGGGGGGGGTCCTACGAGCAGTACTTC. Protein sequence: CASSRWGGSYEQYF.

V gene TRBV15 combines with J gene TRBJ2-3, with a possible D match to TRBD2 (6 bases). The V gene lost 0 bases and the J gene lost 1 base, with 11 bases spanning the gap. Germline CDR1 LNHNV, CDR2 YYDKDF (reference sequence). The CDR3 runs to 16 residues. CDR3 residues: CATSRDQTGGTDTQYF. The CDR3, as DNA: TGTGCCACCAGCAGAGATCAGACGGGAGGCACAGATACGCAGTATTTT.

The chain joins TRBV14 to TRBJ2-7, with TRBD1 matching over 10 bases. This CDR3 contains 17 residues. The J segment lost 2 bases and the V segment lost 3 bases, leaving 10 bases of the junction unmatched. CDR1 and CDR2 (germline): SGHDN, FVKESK. The CDR3 reads CASSHTGRDRGPYEQYF. CDR3 DNA sequence: TGTGCCAGCAGCCATACGGGTAGGGACAGGGGCCCCTACGAGCAGTACTTC.

The chain has TRBV4-3 and TRBJ2-1; weak D call: TRBD2 (6 bases). This CDR3 has 15 amino acids. Germline V gene data show CDR1 as LGHNA and CDR2 as YSLEER. V was cut by 0 bases and J by 2 bases, with 8 bases left in between. The CDR3: CASSQDPSAYNEQFF. The CDR3 DNA reads as TGCGCCAGCAGCCAAGATCCTAGCGCCTACAATGAGCAGTTCTTC.

CDR3 residues: CASSFKGGPGELFF. The CDR3 nucleotides read TGTGCCAGCAGTTTCAAAGGGGGACCCGGGGAGCTGTTTTTT. V is TRBV27 and J is TRBJ2-2; TRBD1 is a possible D gene (6 bases). The CDR3 runs 14 residues. Germline CDR1 is MNHEY and CDR2 is SMNVEV (reference sequence). V shed 3 bases and J shed 6 bases, with 11 bases lying between them.

This rearrangement joins TRBV6-5 to TRBJ1-2; D gene uncertain. The CDR3 extends over 11 amino acids. The germline V and J ends were trimmed by 6 bases and 1 base, with 3 bases remaining between them. CDR1 MNHEY and CDR2 SVGAGI come from the germline V gene. The CDR3 nucleotides are TGTGCCAGCAGGCGTAACTATGGCTACACCTTC. It encodes CASRRNYGYTF.

The V gene is TRBV6-5, the J gene TRBJ1-5, with a weak D call TRBD1 (6 bases). This CDR3 region has 15 residues. V shed 6 bases and J shed 6 bases, with 18 bases lying between them. The germline V gene has CDR1 MNHEY and CDR2 SVGAGI. The CDR3 coding sequence is TGTGCCAGCAGCCGCGTAGGGACAAAGGCTCAGCCCCAGCATTTT. This sequence encodes CASSRVGTKAQPQHF.

The chain uses TRBV9 and TRBJ2-3, with D unclear. Trimming took 0 bases from V and 4 from J, leaving 9 bases between them. The CDR3 is 14 amino acids. The germline V gene encodes CDR1 SGDLS and CDR2 YYNGEE. The CDR3 DNA reads TGTGCCAGCAGCGTAGCGGAGTTTTCAGATACGCAGTATTTT. Its translation is CASSVAEFSDTQYF.

This clone was observed once. The chain combines TRBV7-8 with TRBJ2-2; 10 positions agree with TRBD2. CDR1 is SGHVS and CDR2 is FQNEAQ in the germline V gene. The CDR3 runs 17 residues. V dropped 0 bases and J dropped 4; count of bases not matched to a gene: 5. The CDR3 here is CASSLARIAGGTGELFF. CDR3 coding DNA: TGTGCCAGCAGCTTAGCGCGAATAGCGGGAGGCACCGGGGAGCTGTTTTTT.

This chain links TRBV2 with TRBJ2-7; 9 bases fit TRBD1. CDR1 SNHLY and CDR2 FYNNEI come from the germline V gene. The CDR3 runs 14 residues. J was trimmed by 0 bases and V by 4 bases; bases with no gene match: 1. In nucleotides, the CDR3 is TGTGCCAGCAGTGCGGACAGGGGCTCCTACGAGCAGTACTTC. It specifies CASSADRGSYEQYF.

V and J are TRBV4-1 and TRBJ1-2; a possible D gene is TRBD1 (5 bases). This CDR3 is 15 amino acids long. Germline-derived CDR1 and CDR2 are MGHRA and YSYEKL. The V and J ends lost 0 bases and 6 bases respectively, with 14 bases between them. The CDR3, as DNA: TGCGCCAGCAGCCAAGAGGGTTCGGGGGAGGATGGCTACACCTTC. It is translated as CASSQEGSGEDGYTF.

This clone showed up just a few times. The gene calls are TRBV6-6 and TRBJ1-2, with D perhaps matching TRBD1 (6 bases). This CDR3 is 14 amino acids long. Trimming pared 8 bases from V and 6 bases from J, leaving 19 bases between. From germline, CDR1 is MNHNY and CDR2 SVGAGI (reference sequence). This chain's CDR3 is CASHPVVGADGYTF. CDR3 nucleotides: TGTGCCAGCCATCCCGTTGTGGGGGCGGATGGCTACACCTTC.